The next 22 T cell receptor beta chains were all read from a single sample in a study of shared clonotypes between healthy human individuals. Profiled with immunoSEQ multiplex PCR; TCRdb holds only in-frame clones, not every one. The top ten clones hold 0.37% of a sample with roughly 2,300,000 clones, roughly 92% of them seen once. The material sequenced was naive CD4+ T cells from PBMCs. Subset specified: CD45RA+ positively selected. These receptors all come from a man between 18 and 29 years old in good health. Some clones in this sample may be carry-over from other donors' samples.

The V and J genes are TRBV30 and TRBJ1-6; D is ambiguous. This CDR3 is 17 amino acids long. The V gene lost 3 bases and the J gene lost 0 bases, with 15 bases spanning the gap. The germline V gene has CDR1 GTSNPN and CDR2 SVGIG (reference sequence). The CDR3 DNA follows: TGTGCCTGGAGCACCTCGAGGCTAAGCTCCTATAATTCACCCCTCCACTTT. Translation: CAWSTSRLSSYNSPLHF. The full variable domain, rest sourced from reference TRBV30 and TRBJ1-6, is SQTIHQWPATLVQPVGSPLSLECTVEGTSNPNLYWYRQAAGRGLQLLFYSVGIGQISSEVPQNLSASRPQDRQFILSSKKLLLSDSGFYLCAWSTSRLSSYNSPLHFGNGTRLTVT.

V and J are TRBV7-9 and TRBJ2-6, with TRBD2 matching 7 bases. This CDR3 spans 17 amino acids. CDR1 and CDR2 from the germline V gene are SEHNR and FQNEAQ (reference sequence). J lost 4 bases, V lost 4 bases, and 10 bases had no gene match. CDR3 DNA sequence: TGTGCCAGCAGCTCCTTCGGGAGGTCGAGAGGGGCCAACGTCCTGACTTTC. Residues: CASSSFGRSRGANVLTF.

The chain joins TRBV18 to TRBJ1-1; possible D gene TRBD1, 5 bases. The germline V gene has CDR1 KGHSH and CDR2 LQKENI. Trimming pared 6 bases from V and 3 bases from J, leaving 11 bases between. The length of the CDR3 is 13 residues. In DNA, the CDR3 is TGTGCCAGCTCGGGGGGAGTCGACACTGAAGCTTTCTTT. This codes for CASSGGVDTEAFF.

The J gene is TRBJ2-1, the V gene TRBV23-1; 7 bases agree with TRBD2. TRBV23-1 is an ORF for which the function is uncertain. The CDR3 loop spans 17 amino acids. Trimming at V came to 7 bases and at J to 3 bases, leaving 15 bases not matched to a gene. CDR3 in amino acids: CASTSIASGYFYNEQFF. CDR3 coding DNA: TGCGCCAGCACTTCAATCGCTAGCGGCTATTTCTACAATGAGCAGTTCTTC.

V gene TRBV7-9 combines with J gene TRBJ2-7, with D perhaps assigned TRBD1 or TRBD2 (6 bases each). Looked up from germline, CDR1 is SEHNR and CDR2 is FQNEAQ (reference sequence). This CDR3 is built from 14 residues. The V end lost 7 bases, the J end lost 6 bases, and 19 bases lay between the germline ends. The CDR3 is CASNLGGPTGEQYF. CDR3 in DNA: TGTGCCAGCAATCTCGGGGGCCCAACTGGCGAGCAGTACTTC.

The J gene is TRBJ1-1, the V gene TRBV29-1, with D unresolved. The CDR3 runs 12 residues. Between the trimmed V and J ends, which lost 8 bases and 5 bases, there was a span of 15 bases. Germline CDR1 reads SQVTM; CDR2 reads ANQGSEA. CDR3 residues: CSTRNGRTEAFF. The CDR3 bases are TGCAGCACACGAAACGGGAGGACTGAAGCTTTCTTT.

The chain combines TRBV7-9 with TRBJ2-2; D gene ambiguous. Germline V gene data show CDR1 as SEHNR and CDR2 as FQNEAQ (reference sequence). The CDR3 totals 18 residues. V shed 5 bases and J shed 2 bases, with 21 bases lying between them. CDR3 sequence: CASSGRMPRGENTGELFF. The DNA of the CDR3 is TGTGCCAGCAGCGGACGGATGCCCCGCGGTGAAAACACCGGGGAGCTGTTTTTT. Complete variable domain (other parts from reference TRBV7-9 and TRBJ2-2): DTGVSQNPRHKITKRGQNVTFRCDPISEHNRLYWYRQTLGQGPEFLTYFQNEAQLEKSRLLSDRFSAERPKGSFSTLEIQRTEQGDSAMYLCASSGRMPRGENTGELFFGEGSRLTVL.

The chain has TRBV5-1 and TRBJ2-5, with 7 positions matching TRBD2. Looked up from germline, CDR1 is SGHRS and CDR2 is YFSETQ. Losses at the gene ends were 4 bases for V and 3 bases for J; bases not matched to a gene: 15. The CDR3 length is 17 residues. In DNA form, the CDR3 reads TGCGCCAGCAGCCATACGATAACGACTAGCCAAGAAGAGACCCAGTACTTC. Amino acids: CASSHTITTSQEETQYF.

A few counts support this clone. The chain employs TRBV4-1 and TRBJ1-5; 7 bases agree with TRBD1. This CDR3 region has 21 residues. From germline, CDR1 is MGHRA and CDR2 YSYEKL. V lost 1 base and J lost 2; bases outside the gene matches: 20. CDR3 sequence (DNA): TGCGCCAGCAGCCAAGCCGCCCTTTGGGACAGACCCAAGGGGGGCAATCAGCCCCAGCATTTT. This translates into CASSQAALWDRPKGGNQPQHF.

This sequence joins TRBV4-3 and TRBJ2-1, with a tentative D call TRBD1 (6 bases). The CDR3 contains 15 residues. V lost 1 base and J lost 1, with 8 bases in between. Germline CDR1 reads LGHNA; CDR2 reads YSLEER. In DNA form, the CDR3 reads TGCGCCAGCAGCCAAGCGAGGGGGTCCTACAATGAGCAGTTCTTC. This codes for CASSQARGSYNEQFF.

V usage is TRBV28 and J usage is TRBJ1-3; 7 bases match TRBD1. Germline lookup yields CDR1 MDHEN and CDR2 SYDVKM. After removal of 6 bases from V and 4 bases from J, the junction contained 9 bases not matched to a gene. This CDR3 is 15 amino acids long. The CDR3 sequence is CASSQTGTRGNTIYF. In nucleotides, the CDR3 is TGTGCCAGCAGCCAGACAGGGACGAGGGGAAACACCATATATTTT.

The J gene is TRBJ1-3, the V gene TRBV5-1, with a tentative D call TRBD1 (6 bases). The V end was cut by 3 bases, the J end by 3 bases, with 10 bases between. In germline, CDR1 is SGHRS, CDR2 YFSETQ. The CDR3 consists of 14 residues. As DNA, the CDR3 is TGCGCCAGCAGCTCGGGGGGCTTTGGAAACACCATATATTTT. Translation: CASSSGGFGNTIYF.

The V gene is TRBV7-3, the J gene TRBJ2-5; D gene uncertain. V was trimmed by 5 bases and J by 3 bases, leaving 10 bases between them. The CDR3 has 13 residues. Germline V CDR1 and CDR2: SGHTA, FQGTGA. In DNA, the CDR3 is TGTGCCAGCAGCCCACGGGTGGAAGAGACCCAGTACTTC. Translating gives CASSPRVEETQYF.

The chain combines TRBV5-4 with TRBJ2-7; 7 bases match TRBD2. The CDR3 sequence is 14 residues long. V lost 2 bases, J lost 9 bases, and 11 bases stayed unmatched. Germline CDR1 and CDR2: SGHNT and YYREEE (reference sequence). Written as DNA, the CDR3 is TGTGCCAGCAGCTTCCAGGGCGGGGGAGACGGGCAGTACTTC. This translates into CASSFQGGGDGQYF.

This CDR3 reads CAWNSGQGGLLGELFF. In DNA form, the CDR3 reads TGTGCCTGGAATTCGGGACAGGGGGGGCTTCTCGGGGAGCTGTTTTTT. The rearrangement joins TRBV30 to TRBJ2-2; 11 bases line up with TRBD1. CDR1 is GTSNPN and CDR2 is SVGIG in the germline V gene (reference sequence). The V gene end was trimmed by 4 bases and the J gene end by 7 bases; junction bases not matched to a gene: 11. The CDR3 covers 16 residues.

The chain recombines TRBV5-1 with TRBJ1-5; 11 bases agree with TRBD1. V lost 4 bases to trimming and J lost 8 bases; unmatched junction nucleotides: 8. Germline-derived CDR1 and CDR2 are SGHRS and YFSETQ. This CDR3 has 15 amino acids. In DNA form, the CDR3 reads TGCGCCAGCAGCGAAACCGGGACAGGGGGTAAGCCCCAGCATTTT. Translating it yields CASSETGTGGKPQHF.

The CDR3: CASNRQGTDTQYF. The CDR3 nucleotides are TGTGCCAGCAATAGACAGGGGACAGATACGCAGTATTTT. The rearrangement uses TRBV6-1 and TRBJ2-3; TRBD1 matches at 8 bases. The CDR3 spans 13 residues. The germline gives CDR1 MNHNS, CDR2 SASEGT. J lost 3 bases, V lost 7 bases, and 3 bases had no gene match.

The V call is TRBV15, the J call TRBJ2-3; possible D gene TRBD1, 6 bases. The CDR3 sequence is 17 residues long. The germline gives CDR1 LNHNV, CDR2 YYDKDF (reference sequence). V was pared by 2 bases and J by 7 bases, with 22 bases between. The CDR3 coding sequence is TGTGCCACCAGCAGAACGTCACTGGGGGCAAAGTGGAATACGCAGTATTTT. Translation gives CATSRTSLGAKWNTQYF.

J is TRBJ1-4 and V is TRBV27; no definite D call. In germline, CDR1 is MNHEY, CDR2 SMNVEV (reference sequence). Trimming pared 9 bases from V and 9 bases from J, leaving 14 bases between. This CDR3 is 12 amino acids long. The CDR3 protein is CASPSNGKKLFF. DNA of the CDR3: TGTGCCAGTCCGAGTAACGGGAAAAAACTGTTTTTT.

The chain carries TRBV7-8 and TRBJ2-1; D might be TRBD1 or TRBD2, each matching 5 bases. CDR1 is SGHVS, CDR2 FQNEAQ, per germline. CDR3 length equals 17 residues. Trimming cost V 5 bases and J 0 bases, with 17 bases left between them. The CDR3 sequence: CASSPARVGLSYNEQFF. DNA for the CDR3: TGTGCCAGCAGCCCAGCGCGGGTGGGGCTCTCCTACAATGAGCAGTTCTTC.

This clone occurred a few times. V gene TRBV2 combines with J gene TRBJ1-1; D not resolved. CDR1 is SNHLY, CDR2 FYNNEI, per germline. The V end was cut by 0 bases, the J end by 8 bases, with 7 bases between. The CDR3 is made up of 12 amino acids. The CDR3 protein is CASSEARAEAFF. DNA of the CDR3: TGTGCCAGCAGTGAAGCCCGGGCCGAAGCTTTCTTT.

The chain uses TRBV28 and TRBJ1-3; tentatively, D is TRBD1 (6 bases). The germline gives CDR1 MDHEN, CDR2 SYDVKM. V was pared by 2 bases and J by 4 bases, with 12 bases between. CDR3 length equals 15 residues. The CDR3: CASSLGGARGNTIYF. In DNA, the CDR3 is TGTGCCAGCAGTTTAGGGGGCGCGAGAGGAAACACCATATATTTT. The full variable domain, completed using reference TRBV28 and TRBJ1-3, is DVKVTQSSRYLVKRTGEKVFLECVQDMDHENMFWYRQDPGLGLRLIYFSYDVKMKEKGDIPEGYSVSREKKERFSLILESASTNQTSMYLCASSLGGARGNTIYFGEGSWLTVV.